This T cell receptor beta chain was identified in a study of technical replicates of blood from a handful of donors. CDR3 length: 13 residues. Deletions cut 3 bases from V and 6 bases from J, with 12 bases between. Germline assignment: CDR1 SGHRS and CDR2 YFSETQ. TCRdb's table, derived via immunoSEQ multiplex PCR, lists solely in-frame clones and lacks some. The sample records about 81,000 clones, more than 90% being singletons. This sequence originates from a human donor in good health. This chain joins TRBV5-1 and TRBJ1-1; a possible D gene is TRBD1 (5 bases). The sample comprised T cells isolated from PBMCs. This chain's CDR3 is CASSSRQTPEAFF. CDR3 sequence (DNA): TGCGCCAGCAGCTCCCGACAGACCCCTGAAGCTTTCTTT.